The text below deals with one TCR beta chain. The target antigen is unknown. The data are from a study of vaccination and CD4 T cells after COVID-19. Study details: Control cultures were supplied with a CEFX pool, an HIV-1 Nef pool, or no peptide at all. General study findings and limits: Analysis covered relatively few convalescent patients and lacked any early post-infection timepoints.

Indicated treatment: approximately 9-day PBMC culture with coronavirus spike peptide pools or control peptides (ViraFEST assay). With around 9.4 ug/ml peptide pools and about 9.6 IU/ml IL-2, PBMCs were cultured at some 2 million per well. In germline, CDR1 is MNHEY, CDR2 SMNVEV (reference sequence). CDR3 size: 18 residues. V trimming: 2 bases; J trimming: 4 bases; junction bases outside the gene matches: 16. The assay that was used to sequence DNA from cultured CD4+ T cells was the Oncomine TCR Beta short-read assay. Investigators obtained genomic DNA by extraction from cultured CD4+ T cells. Via MiXCR, TCRdb re-called the PCR reads, giving one row per CDR3 protein. The sample holds 17,000 or so distinct CDR3 sequences, around 75% seen once.

The clonotype was recovered from a human donor who had recovered from COVID-19. The chain recombines TRBV27 with TRBJ2-5; 7 bases align to TRBD2. Material for sequencing was CD4+ T cells from blood, cultured in vitro. The CDR3 loop is CASSLIPLGGGDRETQYF. For the CDR3, the DNA is TGTGCCAGCAGTTTAATCCCCCTTGGGGGGGGGGATAGAGAGACCCAGTACTTC.